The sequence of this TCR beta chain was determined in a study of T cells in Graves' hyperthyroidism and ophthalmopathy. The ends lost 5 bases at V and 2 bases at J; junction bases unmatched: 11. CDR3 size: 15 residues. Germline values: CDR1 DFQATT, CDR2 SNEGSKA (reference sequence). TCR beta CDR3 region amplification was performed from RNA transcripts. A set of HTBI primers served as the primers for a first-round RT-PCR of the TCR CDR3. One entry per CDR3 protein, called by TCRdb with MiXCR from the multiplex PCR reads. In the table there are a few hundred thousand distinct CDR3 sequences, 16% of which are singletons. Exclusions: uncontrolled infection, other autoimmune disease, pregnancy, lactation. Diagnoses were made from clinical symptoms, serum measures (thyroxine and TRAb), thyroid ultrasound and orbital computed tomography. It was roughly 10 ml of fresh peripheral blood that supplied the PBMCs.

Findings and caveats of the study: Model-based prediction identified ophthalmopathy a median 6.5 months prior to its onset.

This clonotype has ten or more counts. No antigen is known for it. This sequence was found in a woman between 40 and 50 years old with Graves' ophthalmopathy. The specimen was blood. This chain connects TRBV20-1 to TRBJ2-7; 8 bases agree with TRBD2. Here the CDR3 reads CSAPYMVAGTYEQYF. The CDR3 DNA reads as TGCAGTGCTCCCTATATGGTAGCGGGGACCTACGAGCAGTACTTC.